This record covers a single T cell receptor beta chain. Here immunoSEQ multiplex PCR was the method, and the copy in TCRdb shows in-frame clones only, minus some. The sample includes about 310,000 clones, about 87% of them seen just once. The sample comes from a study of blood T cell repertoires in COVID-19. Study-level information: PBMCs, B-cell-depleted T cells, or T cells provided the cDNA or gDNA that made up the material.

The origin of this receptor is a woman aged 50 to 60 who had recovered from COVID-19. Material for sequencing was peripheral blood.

The CDR3 region has the DNA TGTGCCACCAGCAGGGGGGACACGGAGGATACGCAGTATTTT. This codes for CATSRGDTEDTQYF. The chain joins TRBV15 to TRBJ2-3; D possibly corresponds to TRBD1 (6 bases). V was shortened by 3 bases and J by 6 bases, with 13 bases between the two germline ends. Germline CDR1 reads LNHNV; CDR2 reads YYDKDF (reference sequence). The CDR3 has 14 amino acids.